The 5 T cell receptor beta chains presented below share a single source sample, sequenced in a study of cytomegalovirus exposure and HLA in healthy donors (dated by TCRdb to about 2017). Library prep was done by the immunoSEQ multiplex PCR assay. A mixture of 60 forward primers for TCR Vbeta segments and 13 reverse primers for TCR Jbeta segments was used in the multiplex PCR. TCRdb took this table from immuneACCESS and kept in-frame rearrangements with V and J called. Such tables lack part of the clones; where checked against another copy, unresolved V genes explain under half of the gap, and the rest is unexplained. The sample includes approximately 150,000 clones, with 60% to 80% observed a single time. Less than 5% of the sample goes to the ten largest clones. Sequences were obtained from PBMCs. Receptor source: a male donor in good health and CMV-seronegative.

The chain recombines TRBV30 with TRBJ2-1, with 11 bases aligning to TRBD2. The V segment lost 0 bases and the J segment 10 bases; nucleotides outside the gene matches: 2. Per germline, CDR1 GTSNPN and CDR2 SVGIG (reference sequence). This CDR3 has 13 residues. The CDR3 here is CAWSVGTSGEQFF. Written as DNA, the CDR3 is TGTGCCTGGAGTGTCGGGACTAGCGGAGAGCAGTTCTTC.

CDR3 protein: CASSLAGGGPYEQYF. In DNA, the CDR3 is TGTGCCAGCAGTTTAGCGGGGGGGGGCCCTTACGAGCAGTACTTC. V is TRBV27 and J is TRBJ2-7; 9 bases are shared with TRBD2. Unmatched junction bases numbered 6, after V lost 2 bases and J lost 4 bases. Germline V CDR1 and CDR2: MNHEY, SMNVEV (reference sequence). The CDR3 totals 15 residues.

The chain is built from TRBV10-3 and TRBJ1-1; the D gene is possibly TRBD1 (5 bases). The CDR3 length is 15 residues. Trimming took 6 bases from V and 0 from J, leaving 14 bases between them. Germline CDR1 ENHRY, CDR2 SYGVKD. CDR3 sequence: CAIRPPGLMNTEAFF. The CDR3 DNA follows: TGTGCCATCAGACCACCGGGACTCATGAACACTGAAGCTTTCTTT.

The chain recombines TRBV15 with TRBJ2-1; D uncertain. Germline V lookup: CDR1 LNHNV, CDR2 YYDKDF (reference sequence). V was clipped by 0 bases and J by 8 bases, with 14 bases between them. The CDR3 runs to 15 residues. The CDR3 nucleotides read TGTGCCACCAGCAGAGATTCCCTCTTTGAGTATGAGCAGTTCTTC. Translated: CATSRDSLFEYEQFF.

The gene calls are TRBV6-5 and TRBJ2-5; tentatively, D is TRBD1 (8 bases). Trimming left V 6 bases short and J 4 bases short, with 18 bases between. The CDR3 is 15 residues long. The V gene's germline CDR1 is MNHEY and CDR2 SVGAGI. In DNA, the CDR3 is TGTGCCAGCAGCCCCGGACAGGGAGGGGCAGAGACCCAGTACTTC. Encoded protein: CASSPGQGGAETQYF.